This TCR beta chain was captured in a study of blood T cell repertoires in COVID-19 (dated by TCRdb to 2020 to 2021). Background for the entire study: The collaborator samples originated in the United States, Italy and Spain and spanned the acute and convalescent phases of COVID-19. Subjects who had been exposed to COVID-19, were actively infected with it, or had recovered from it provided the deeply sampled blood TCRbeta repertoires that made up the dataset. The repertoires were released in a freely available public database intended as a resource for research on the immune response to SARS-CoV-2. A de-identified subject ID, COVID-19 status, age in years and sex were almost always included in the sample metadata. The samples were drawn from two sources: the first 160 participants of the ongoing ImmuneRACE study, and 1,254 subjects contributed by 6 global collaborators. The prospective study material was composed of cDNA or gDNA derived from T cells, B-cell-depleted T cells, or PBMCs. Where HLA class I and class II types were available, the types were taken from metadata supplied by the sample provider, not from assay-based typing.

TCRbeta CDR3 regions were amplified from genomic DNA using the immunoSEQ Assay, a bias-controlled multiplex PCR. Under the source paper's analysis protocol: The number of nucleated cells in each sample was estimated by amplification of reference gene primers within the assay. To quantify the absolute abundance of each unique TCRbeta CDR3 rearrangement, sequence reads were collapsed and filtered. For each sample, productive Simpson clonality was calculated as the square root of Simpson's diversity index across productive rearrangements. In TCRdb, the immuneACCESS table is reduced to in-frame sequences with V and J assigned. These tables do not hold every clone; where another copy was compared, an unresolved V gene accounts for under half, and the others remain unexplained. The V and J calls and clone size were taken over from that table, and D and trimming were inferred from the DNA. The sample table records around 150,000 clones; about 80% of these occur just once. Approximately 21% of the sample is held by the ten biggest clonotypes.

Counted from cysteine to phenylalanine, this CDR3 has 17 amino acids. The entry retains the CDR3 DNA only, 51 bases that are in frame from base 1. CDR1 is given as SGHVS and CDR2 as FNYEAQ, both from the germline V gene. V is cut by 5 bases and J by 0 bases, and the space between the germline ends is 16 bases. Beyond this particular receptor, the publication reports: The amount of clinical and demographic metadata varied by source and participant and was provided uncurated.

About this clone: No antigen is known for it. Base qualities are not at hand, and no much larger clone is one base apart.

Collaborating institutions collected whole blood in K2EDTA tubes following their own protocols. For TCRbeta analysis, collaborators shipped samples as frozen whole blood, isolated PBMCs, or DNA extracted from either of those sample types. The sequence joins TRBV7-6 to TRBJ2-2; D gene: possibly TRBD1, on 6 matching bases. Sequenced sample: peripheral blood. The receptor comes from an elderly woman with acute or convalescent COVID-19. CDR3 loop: CASSPGQTAANTGELFF. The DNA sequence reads TGTGCCAGCAGCCCCGGACAGACCGCCGCGAACACCGGGGAGCTGTTTTTT.